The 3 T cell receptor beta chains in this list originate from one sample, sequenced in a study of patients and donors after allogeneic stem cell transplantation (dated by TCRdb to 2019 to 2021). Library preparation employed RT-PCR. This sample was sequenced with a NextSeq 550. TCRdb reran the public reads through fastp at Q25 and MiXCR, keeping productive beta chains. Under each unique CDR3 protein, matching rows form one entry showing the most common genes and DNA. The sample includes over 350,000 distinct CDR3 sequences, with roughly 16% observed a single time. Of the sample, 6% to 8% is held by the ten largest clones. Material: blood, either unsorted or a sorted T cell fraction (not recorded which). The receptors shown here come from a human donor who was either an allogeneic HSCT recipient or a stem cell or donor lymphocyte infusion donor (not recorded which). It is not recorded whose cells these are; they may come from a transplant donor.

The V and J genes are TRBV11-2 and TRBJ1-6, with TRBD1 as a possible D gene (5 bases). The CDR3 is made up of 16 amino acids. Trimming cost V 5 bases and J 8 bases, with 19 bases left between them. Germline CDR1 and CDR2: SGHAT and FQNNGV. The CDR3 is CASSLGSNRPYSPLHF. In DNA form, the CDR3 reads TGTGCCAGCAGCCTGGGCTCGAACAGGCCCTATTCACCCCTCCACTTT.

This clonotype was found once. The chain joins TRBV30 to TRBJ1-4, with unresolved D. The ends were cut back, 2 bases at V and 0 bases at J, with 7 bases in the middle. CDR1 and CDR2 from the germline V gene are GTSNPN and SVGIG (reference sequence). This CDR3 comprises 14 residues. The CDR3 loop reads CAWSYRATNEKLFF. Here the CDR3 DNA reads TGTGCCTGGAGTTACAGAGCAACTAATGAAAAACTGTTTTTT.

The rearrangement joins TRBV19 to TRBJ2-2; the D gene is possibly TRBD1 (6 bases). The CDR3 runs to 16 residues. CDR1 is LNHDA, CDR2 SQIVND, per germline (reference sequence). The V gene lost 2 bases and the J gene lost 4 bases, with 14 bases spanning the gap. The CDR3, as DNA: TGTGCCAGTAGTATATGGCTACAGGGTGGCACCGGGGAGCTGTTTTTT. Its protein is CASSIWLQGGTGELFF.